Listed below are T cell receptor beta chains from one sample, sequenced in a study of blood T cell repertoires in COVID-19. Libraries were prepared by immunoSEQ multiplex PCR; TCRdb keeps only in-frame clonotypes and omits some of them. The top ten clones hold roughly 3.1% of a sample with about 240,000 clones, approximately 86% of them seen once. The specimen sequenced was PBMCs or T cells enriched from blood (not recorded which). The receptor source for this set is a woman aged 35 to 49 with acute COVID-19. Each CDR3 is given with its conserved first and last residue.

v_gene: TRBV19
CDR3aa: CASSILPGVVYNEQFF

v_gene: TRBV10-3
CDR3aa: CAISESVGGRGLGYNEQFF

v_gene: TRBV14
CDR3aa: CASSPRGADNEQFF

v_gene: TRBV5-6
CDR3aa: CASSFAFREQNIQYF

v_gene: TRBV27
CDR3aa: CASSLTQGSREQFF

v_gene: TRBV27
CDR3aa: CASSFGQGAGSPLHF

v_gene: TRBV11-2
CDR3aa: CASSRGQGNTGELFF

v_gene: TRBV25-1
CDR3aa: CASSEWRAGSYEQYF

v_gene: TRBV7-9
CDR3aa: CASSPPHPSSGNTIYF

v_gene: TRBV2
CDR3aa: CASSEGVGGFPYGYTF

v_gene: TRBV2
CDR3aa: CASSEPRDQETQYF

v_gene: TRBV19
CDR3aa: CASTTSTSTNEKLFF

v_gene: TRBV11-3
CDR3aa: CASSLAGGTYEQYF

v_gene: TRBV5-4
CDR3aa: CASSFSLAGGPPYEQYF

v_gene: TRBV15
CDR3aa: CASGQGTYEQYF

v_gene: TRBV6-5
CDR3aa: CASSYSATGRQPQHF

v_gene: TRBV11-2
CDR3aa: CASSPTKGAPYGYTF

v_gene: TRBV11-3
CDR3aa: CASSLRDRGPTQYF

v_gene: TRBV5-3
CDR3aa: CARSQDGLRETQYF

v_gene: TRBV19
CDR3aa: CASRGQSGNTIYF

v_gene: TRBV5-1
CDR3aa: CASSLSGGKGYEQYF

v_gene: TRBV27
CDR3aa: CASSPIAGGLATEAFF

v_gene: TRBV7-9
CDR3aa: CASSFRDIEEKLFF

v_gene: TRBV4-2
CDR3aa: CASSPPPGGGHEKLFF

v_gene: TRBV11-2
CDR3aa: CASSGQVGGYTF

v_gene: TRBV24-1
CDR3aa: CATTTGGTGELFF

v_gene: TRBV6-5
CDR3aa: CASSQGFDTQYF

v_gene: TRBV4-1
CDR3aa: CASSQDHSGDQFF

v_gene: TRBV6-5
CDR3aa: CASSLGTASNYGYTF

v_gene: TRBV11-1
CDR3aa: CASSLRSSGNTIYF

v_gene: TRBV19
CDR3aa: CASRTIASGRNTGELFF

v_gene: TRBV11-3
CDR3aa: CASSLGVGLAGAGETQYF

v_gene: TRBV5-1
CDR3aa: CASSLGDFSNQPQHF

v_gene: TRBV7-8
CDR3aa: CASSPRPGQGNEQFF

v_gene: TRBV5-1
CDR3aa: CASSSTGQTNTGELFF

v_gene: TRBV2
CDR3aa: CASSEWRNQYEQYF

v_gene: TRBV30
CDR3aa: CAWSEREGRTDTQYF

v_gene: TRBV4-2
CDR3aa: CASSQGAGGGFGTEAFF

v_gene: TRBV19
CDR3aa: CASSPLAGGDETQYF

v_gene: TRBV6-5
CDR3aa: CASSPGGVYEQYF

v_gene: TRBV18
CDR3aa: CASSLLRDRATTDTQYF

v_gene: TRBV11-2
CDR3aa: CASSVKGNGNTIYF

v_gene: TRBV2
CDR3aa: CASSEARRNNEQFF

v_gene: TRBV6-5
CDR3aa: CASSRTGLEADTQYF

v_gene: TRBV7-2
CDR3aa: CASSLQRGSYGYTF

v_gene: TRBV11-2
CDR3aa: CASSPGTTLSGETQYF

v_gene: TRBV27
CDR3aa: CASSLQRPRVGQPQHF

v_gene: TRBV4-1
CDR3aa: CASSHPGQGDHEKLFF

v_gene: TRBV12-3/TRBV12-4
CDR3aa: CASSGTPSYEQYF

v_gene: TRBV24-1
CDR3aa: CATSGQGRETQYF

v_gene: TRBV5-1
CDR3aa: CASSKVANEQFF

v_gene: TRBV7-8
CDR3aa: CASSLEGEKFYEQYF

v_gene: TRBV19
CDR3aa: CASSADRGGNKKLFF

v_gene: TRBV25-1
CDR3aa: CASSDSGRKYNEQFF

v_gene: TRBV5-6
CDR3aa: CASSLDRGQYGYTF